This T cell receptor beta chain was profiled in a study of CD8 T cells in ankylosing spondylitis. Overall study results and limits: Seemingly characteristic of ankylosing spondylitis blood was a TCR beta motif consisting of roughly 8 highly homologous variants.

Each TCR beta library was made by quantitative 5'-RACE that incorporated molecular barcodes. Using its own MiXCR run on the 5' RACE reads, TCRdb lists one record per CDR3 protein. The sample includes 150,000 or so distinct CDR3 sequences, 8.5% to 10% of them seen just once. The sample holds many counts of this clonotype. The target antigen is unknown. The CDR3 contains 12 residues. Per the germline V gene, CDR1 is SEHNR and CDR2 is FQNEAQ (reference sequence). V was cut by 7 bases and J by 2 bases, with 9 bases left in between. This chain connects TRBV7-9 to TRBJ2-7; tentative D call: TRBD1 (6 bases). Sequencing was done on a sample of blood, either unsorted or a sorted T cell fraction (not recorded which). The receptor's source is a female donor with ankylosing spondylitis or in good health (not recorded which). CDR3 sequence: CASKGEAYEQYF. DNA for the CDR3: TGTGCCAGCAAGGGGGAAGCCTACGAGCAGTACTTC.